This section outlines one T cell receptor (beta chain) sequence together with its context. Antigen specificity is unknown. The data were obtained in a study of beta chain features in type 1 diabetes. General study points: Moderate yet significant TCRB CDR3 shortening was seen in Type 1 diabetes patients in all four CD4+ subsets.

Reverse transcribing all isolated RNA meant expressed TCRB transcripts were sequenced. The data were produced by immunoSEQ multiplex PCR, yet TCRdb's version contains in-frame clones alone and is incomplete. The data contain around 100,000 clones, approximately 30% of them singletons. Germline values: CDR1 SGDLS, CDR2 YYNGEE. V lost 3 bases, J lost 0 bases, and 16 bases lay in between. CDR3 length equals 17 residues. The sequence was collected from a woman aged 18 to 35 with type 1 diabetes. This chain links TRBV9 with TRBJ2-1; D is perhaps TRBD2 (6 bases). Sequencing used central memory CD4+ T cells from blood. The CDR3 DNA is TGTGCCAGCAGCGGTTCCGGGGGACGGAGCTCCTACAATGAGCAGTTCTTC. It yields the protein CASSGSGGRSSYNEQFF.